This T cell receptor beta chain stems from a study of control samples from healthy donors and cancer patients. Assay used: immunoSEQ multiplex PCR; TCRdb lists only in-frame clones, some missing. The table has approximately 86,000 clones, just over 90% seen once; the top ten hold around 1.4%. The sequence came from a woman younger than 45 in good health. What was sequenced was blood.

CDR3 in amino acids: CASSYSGILRQYF. CDR3 bases: TGTGCCAGCAGTTACTCTGGCATCTTGCGACAGTACTTC. This rearrangement joins TRBV6-2 or TRBV6-3 to TRBJ2-4; D is ambiguous. This CDR3 comprises 13 residues. From germline, CDR1 is MNHEY and CDR2 SVGEGT. The ends were cut back, 0 bases at V and 13 bases at J, with 13 bases in the middle.